This T cell receptor beta chain was profiled in a study of a mutant IDH1 vaccine in newly diagnosed glioma. Study-wide background: There were about 62% males and around 40% females among treated patients, whose mean age was about 44 years.

Notes on the study in general: Apparently unrelated to pseudoprogression were changes in the top peripheral T cell clonotypes.

Measured with immunoSEQ multiplex PCR; TCRdb has only the in-frame clones, and not every one. The repertoire consists of about 32,000 clones, with roughly 86% occurring once and the leading ten covering 15%. Germline V gene sequence: CDR1 SGHNT, CDR2 YYREEE (reference sequence). CDR3 length equals 15 residues. V lost 3 bases to trimming and J lost 2 bases; unmatched junction nucleotides: 4. About this clone itself: Its matching antigen is unknown.

Documented time point: week 35, safety follow-up. Each dose delivered 300 ug of mutant IDH1 20-mer peptide subcutaneously with imiquimod. Administration of eight vaccinations to patients took place in weeks 1, 3, 5, 7, 11, 15, 19, 23. Astrocytomas that were new, WHO grade 3 or 4, IDH1-mutant and ATRX-lost were present in the donors. The sequence was collected from a man between 25 and 39 years old with glioma. The chain employs TRBV5-4 and TRBJ2-7; 11 bases agree with TRBD2. The sample consisted of PBMCs, taken from a glioma patient whose treatment included an IDH1 peptide vaccine. CDR3 amino acids: CASSSRLAGTYEQYF. DNA of the CDR3: TGTGCCAGCAGCTCCAGACTAGCGGGAACCTACGAGCAGTACTTC.